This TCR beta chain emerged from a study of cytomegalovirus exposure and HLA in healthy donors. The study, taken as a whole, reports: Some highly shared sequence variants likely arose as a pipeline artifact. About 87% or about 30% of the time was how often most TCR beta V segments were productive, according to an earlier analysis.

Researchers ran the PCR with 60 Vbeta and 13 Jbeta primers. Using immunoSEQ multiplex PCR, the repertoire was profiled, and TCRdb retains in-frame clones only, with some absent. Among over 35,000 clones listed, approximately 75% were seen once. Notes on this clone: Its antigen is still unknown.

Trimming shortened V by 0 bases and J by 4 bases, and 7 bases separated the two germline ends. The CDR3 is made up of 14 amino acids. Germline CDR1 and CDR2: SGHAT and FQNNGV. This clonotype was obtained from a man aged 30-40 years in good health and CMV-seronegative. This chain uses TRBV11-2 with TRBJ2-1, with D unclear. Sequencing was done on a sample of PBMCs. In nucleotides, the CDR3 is TGTGCCAGCAGCTTAGATTCTGCGTACAATGAGCAGTTCTTC. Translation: CASSLDSAYNEQFF.